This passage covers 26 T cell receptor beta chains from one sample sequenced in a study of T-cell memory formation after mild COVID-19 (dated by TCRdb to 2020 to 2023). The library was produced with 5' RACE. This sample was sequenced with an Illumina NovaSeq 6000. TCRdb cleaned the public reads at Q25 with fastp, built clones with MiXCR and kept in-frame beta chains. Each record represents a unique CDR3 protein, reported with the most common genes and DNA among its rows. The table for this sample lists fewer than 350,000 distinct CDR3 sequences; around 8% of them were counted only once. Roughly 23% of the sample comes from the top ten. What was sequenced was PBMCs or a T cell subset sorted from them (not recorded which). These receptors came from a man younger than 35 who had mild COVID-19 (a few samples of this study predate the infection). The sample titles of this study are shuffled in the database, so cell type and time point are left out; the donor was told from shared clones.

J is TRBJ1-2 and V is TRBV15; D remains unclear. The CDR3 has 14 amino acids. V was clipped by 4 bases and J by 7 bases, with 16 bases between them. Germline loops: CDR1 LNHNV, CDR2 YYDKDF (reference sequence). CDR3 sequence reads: CATSMIGVIGGYTF. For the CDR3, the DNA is TGTGCCACCAGCATGATCGGGGTTATAGGTGGCTACACCTTC.

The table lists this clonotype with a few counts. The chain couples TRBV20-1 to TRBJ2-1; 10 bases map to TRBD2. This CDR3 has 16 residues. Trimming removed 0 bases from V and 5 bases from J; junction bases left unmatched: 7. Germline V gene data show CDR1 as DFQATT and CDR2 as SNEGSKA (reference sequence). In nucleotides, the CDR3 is TGCAGTGCTAGAGAGTGGGCCGGGACTAGCGACAATGAGCAGTTCTTC. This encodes CSAREWAGTSDNEQFF.

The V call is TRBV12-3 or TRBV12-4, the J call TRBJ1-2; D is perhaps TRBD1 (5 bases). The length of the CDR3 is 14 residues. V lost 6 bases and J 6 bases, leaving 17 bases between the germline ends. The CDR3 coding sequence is TGTGCCAGCAGCCAGTACGGAGGGGCCAATGGCTACACCTTC. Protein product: CASSQYGGANGYTF.

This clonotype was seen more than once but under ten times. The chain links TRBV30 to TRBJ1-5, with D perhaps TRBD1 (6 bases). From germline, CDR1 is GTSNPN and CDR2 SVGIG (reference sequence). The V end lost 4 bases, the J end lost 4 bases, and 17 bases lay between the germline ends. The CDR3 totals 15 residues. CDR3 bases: TGTGCCTGGAACCACGGAGGGGGAGGTAATCAGCCCCAGCATTTT. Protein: CAWNHGGGGNQPQHF.

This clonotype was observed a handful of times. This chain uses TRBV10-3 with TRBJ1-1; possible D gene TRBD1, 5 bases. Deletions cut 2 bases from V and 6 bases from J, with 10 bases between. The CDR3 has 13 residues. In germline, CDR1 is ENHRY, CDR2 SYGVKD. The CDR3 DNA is TGTGCCATCAGTGAGGGGGGGTCTCCTGAAGCTTTCTTT. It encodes CAISEGGSPEAFF.

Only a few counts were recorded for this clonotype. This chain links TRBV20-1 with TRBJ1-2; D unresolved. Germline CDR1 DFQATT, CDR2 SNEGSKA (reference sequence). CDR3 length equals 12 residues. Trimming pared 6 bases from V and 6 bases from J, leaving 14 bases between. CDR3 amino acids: CSAWLLGDGYTF. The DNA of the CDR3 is TGCAGTGCCTGGCTCTTAGGCGATGGCTACACCTTC.

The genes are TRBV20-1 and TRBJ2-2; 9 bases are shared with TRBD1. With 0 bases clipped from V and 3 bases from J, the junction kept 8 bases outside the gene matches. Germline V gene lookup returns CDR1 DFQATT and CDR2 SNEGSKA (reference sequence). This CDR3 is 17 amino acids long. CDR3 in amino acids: CSARDLFGTGHTGELFF. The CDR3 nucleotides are TGCAGTGCTAGAGATCTATTTGGGACAGGGCACACCGGGGAGCTGTTTTTT.

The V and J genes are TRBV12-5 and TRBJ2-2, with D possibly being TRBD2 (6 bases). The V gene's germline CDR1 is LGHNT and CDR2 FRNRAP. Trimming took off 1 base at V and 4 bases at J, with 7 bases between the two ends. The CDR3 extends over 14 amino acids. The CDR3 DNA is TGTGCTAGTGGTTTGGGGACTATCACCGGGGAGCTGTTTTTT. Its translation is CASGLGTITGELFF.

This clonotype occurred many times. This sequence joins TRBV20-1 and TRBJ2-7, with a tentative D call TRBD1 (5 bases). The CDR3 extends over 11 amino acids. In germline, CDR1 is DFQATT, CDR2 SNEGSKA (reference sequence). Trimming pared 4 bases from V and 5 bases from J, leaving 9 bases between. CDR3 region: CSATGFHEQYF. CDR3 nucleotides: TGCAGTGCTACAGGGTTCCACGAGCAGTACTTC.

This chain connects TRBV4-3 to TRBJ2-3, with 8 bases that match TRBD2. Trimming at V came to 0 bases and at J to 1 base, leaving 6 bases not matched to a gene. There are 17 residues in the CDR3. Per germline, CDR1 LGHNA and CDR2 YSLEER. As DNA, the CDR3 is TGCGCCAGCAGCCAAGACCTACAAGCGGGGGGCACAGATACGCAGTATTTT. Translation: CASSQDLQAGGTDTQYF.

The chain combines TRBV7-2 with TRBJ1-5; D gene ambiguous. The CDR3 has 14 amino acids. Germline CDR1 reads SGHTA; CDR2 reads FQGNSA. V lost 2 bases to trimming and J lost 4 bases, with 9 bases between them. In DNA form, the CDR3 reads TGTGCCAGCAGCTTACACAGCATTAATCAGCCCCAGCATTTT. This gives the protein CASSLHSINQPQHF.

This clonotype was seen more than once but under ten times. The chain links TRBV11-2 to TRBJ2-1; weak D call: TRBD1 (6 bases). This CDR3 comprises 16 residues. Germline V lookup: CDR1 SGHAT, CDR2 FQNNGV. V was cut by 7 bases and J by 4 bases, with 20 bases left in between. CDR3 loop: CASNPTPTTGYNEQFF. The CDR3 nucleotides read TGTGCCAGCAACCCAACTCCCACCACAGGGTACAATGAGCAGTTCTTC.

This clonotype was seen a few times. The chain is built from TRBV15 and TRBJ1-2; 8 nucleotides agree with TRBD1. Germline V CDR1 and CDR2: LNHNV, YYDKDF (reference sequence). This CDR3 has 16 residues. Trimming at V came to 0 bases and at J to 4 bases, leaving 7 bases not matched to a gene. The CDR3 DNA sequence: TGTGCCACCAGCAGAGATGCCCCACAGGGGGGCTATGGCTACACCTTC. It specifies CATSRDAPQGGYGYTF.

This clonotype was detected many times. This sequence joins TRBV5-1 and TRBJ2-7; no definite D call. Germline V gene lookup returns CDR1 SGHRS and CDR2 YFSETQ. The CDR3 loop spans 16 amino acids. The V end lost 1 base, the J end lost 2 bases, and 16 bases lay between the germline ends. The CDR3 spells CASSLSSFGEAYEQYV. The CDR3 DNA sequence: TGCGCCAGCAGCTTGTCGTCATTCGGCGAAGCCTACGAGCAGTACGTC.

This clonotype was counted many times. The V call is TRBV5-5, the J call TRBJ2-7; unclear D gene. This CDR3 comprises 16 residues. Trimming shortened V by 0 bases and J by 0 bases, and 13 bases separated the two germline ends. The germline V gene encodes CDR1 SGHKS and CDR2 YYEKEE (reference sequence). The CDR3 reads CASSLVAHPSSYEQYV. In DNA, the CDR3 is TGTGCCAGCAGCTTGGTTGCACACCCTAGCTCCTACGAGCAGTACGTC.

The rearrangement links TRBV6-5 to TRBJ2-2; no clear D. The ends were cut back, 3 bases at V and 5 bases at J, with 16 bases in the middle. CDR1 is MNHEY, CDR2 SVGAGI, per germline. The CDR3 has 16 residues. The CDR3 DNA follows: TGTGCCAGCAGTTATTATAGTGGAGTTGAGACCGGGGAGCTGTTTTTT. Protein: CASSYYSGVETGELFF.

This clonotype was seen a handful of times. Here the CDR3 reads CASSVVGTYGYTF. The CDR3 DNA sequence: TGTGCCAGCAGCGTAGTAGGGACCTATGGCTACACCTTC. The chain couples TRBV9 to TRBJ1-2; possible D gene TRBD1, 5 bases. Germline CDR1 and CDR2: SGDLS and YYNGEE. There are 13 residues in the CDR3. V was cut by 0 bases and J by 4 bases, with 7 bases left in between.

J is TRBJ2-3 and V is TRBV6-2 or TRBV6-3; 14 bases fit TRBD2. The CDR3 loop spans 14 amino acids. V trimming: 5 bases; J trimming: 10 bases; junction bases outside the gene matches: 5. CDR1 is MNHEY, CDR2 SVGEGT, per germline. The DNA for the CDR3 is TGTGCCAGCAGTCGACTAGCGGGGGGGTATGCGCAGTATTTT. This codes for CASSRLAGGYAQYF.

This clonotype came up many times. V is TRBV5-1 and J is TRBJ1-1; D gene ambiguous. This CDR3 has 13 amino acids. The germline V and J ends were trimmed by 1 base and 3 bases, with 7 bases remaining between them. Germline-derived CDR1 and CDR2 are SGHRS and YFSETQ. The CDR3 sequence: CASSLKADTEAFF. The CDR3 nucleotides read TGCGCCAGCAGCTTGAAGGCGGACACTGAAGCTTTCTTT.

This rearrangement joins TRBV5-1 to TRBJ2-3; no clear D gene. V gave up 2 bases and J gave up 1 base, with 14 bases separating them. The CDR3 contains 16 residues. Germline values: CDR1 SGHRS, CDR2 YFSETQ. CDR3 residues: CASSFKSPSGTDTQYF. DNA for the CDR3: TGCGCCAGCAGCTTCAAGTCCCCGAGCGGCACAGATACGCAGTATTTT.

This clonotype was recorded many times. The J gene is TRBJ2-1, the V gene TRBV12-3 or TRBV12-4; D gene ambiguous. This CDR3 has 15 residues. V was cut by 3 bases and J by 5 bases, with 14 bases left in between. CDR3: CASSFYRTRDNEQFF. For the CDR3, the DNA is TGTGCCAGCAGTTTTTATCGCACCCGGGACAATGAGCAGTTCTTC.

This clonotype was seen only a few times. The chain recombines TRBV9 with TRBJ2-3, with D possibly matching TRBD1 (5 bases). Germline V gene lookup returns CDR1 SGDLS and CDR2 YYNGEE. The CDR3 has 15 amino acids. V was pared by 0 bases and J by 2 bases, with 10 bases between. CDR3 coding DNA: TGTGCCAGCAGCGTAGATGCCAGGGACACAGATACGCAGTATTTT. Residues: CASSVDARDTDTQYF.

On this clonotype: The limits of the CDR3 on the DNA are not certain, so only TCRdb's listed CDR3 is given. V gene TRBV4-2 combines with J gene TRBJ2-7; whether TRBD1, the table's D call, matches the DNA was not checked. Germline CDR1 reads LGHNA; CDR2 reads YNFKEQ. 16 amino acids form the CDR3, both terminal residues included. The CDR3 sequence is CASQKEVGQGTYEKYF.

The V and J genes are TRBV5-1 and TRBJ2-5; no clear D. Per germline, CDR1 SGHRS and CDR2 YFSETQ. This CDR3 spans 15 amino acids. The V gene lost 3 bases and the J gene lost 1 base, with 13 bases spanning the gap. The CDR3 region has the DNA TGCGCCAGCAGCTCAGGATGGACCTCCCAAGAGACCCAGTACTTC. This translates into CASSSGWTSQETQYF.

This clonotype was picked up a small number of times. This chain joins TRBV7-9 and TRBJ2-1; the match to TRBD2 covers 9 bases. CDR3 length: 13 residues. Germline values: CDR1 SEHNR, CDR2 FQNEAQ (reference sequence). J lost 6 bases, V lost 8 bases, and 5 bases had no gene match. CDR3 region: CASCCGGANEQFF. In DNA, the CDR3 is TGTGCCAGCTGTTGCGGGGGGGCCAATGAGCAGTTCTTC.

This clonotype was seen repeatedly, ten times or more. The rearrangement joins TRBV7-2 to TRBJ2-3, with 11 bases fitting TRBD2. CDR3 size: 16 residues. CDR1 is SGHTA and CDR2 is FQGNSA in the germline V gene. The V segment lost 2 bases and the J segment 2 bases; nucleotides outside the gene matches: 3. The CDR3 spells CASSLLAGGPTDTQYF. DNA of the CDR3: TGTGCCAGCAGCTTACTAGCGGGGGGACCCACAGATACGCAGTATTTT.